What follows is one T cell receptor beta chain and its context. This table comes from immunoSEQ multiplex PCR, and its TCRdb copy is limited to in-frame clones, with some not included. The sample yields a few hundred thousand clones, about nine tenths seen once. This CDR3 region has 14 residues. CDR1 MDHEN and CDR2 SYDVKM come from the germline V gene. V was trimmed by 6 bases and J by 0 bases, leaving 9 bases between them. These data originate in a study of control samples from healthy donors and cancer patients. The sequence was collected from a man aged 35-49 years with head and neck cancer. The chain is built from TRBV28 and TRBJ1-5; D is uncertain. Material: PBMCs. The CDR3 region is CASRLQTSNQPQHF. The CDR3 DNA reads TGTGCCAGCAGGCTCCAGACTAGCAATCAGCCCCAGCATTTT. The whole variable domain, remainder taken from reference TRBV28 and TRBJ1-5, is DVKVTQSSRYLVKRTGEKVFLECVQDMDHENMFWYRQDPGLGLRLIYFSYDVKMKEKGDIPEGYSVSREKKERFSLILESASTNQTSMYLCASRLQTSNQPQHFGDGTRLSIL.